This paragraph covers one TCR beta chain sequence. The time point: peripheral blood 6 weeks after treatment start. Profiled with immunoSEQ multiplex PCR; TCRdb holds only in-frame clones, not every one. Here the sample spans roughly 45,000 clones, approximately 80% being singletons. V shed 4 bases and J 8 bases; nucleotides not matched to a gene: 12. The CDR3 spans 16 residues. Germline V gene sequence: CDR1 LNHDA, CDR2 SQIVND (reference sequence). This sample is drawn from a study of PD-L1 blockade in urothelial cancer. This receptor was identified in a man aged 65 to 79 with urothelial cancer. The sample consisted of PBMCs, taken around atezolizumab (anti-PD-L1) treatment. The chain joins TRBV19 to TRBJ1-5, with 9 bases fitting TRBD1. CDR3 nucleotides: TGTGCCAGTAGTACCCTTAGGACAGGGGTTGGGGAGCCCCAGCATTTT. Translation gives CASSTLRTGVGEPQHF.